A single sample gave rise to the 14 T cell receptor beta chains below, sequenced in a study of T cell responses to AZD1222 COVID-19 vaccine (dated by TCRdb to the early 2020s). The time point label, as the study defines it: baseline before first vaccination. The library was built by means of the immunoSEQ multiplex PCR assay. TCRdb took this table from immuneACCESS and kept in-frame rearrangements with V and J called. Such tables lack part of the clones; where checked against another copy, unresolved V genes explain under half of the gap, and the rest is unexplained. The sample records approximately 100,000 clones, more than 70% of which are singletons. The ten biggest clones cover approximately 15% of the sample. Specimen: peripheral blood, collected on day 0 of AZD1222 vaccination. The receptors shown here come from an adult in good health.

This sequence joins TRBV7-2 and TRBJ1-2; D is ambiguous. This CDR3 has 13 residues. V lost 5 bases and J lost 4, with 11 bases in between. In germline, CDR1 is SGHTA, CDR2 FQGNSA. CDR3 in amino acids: CASSPPRSYGYTF. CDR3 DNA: TGTGCCAGCAGCCCCCCCCGGAGCTATGGCTACACCTTC. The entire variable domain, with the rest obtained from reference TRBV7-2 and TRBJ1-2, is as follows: GAGVSQSPSNKVTEKGKDVELRCDPISGHTALYWYRQSLGQGLEFLIYFQGNSAPDKSGLPSDRFSAERTGGSVSTLTIQRTQQEDSAVYLCASSPPRSYGYTFGSGTRLTVV.

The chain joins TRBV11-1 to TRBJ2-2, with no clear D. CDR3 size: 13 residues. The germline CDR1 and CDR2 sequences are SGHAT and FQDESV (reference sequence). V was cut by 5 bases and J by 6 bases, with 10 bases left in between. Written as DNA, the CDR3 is TGTGCCAGCAGCCAAAAGTCTCCCGGGGAGCTGTTTTTT. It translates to CASSQKSPGELFF.

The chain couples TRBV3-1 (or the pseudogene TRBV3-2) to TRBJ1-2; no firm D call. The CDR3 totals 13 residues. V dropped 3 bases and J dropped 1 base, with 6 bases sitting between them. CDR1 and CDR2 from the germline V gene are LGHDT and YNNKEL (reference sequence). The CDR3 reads CASSHNSNYGYTF. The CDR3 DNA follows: TGTGCCAGCAGCCACAACAGTAACTATGGCTACACCTTC.

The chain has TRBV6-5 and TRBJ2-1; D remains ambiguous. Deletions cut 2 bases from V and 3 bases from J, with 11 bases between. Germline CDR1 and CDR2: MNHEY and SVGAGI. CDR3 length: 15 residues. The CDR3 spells CASSYDLRGYNEQFF. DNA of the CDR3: TGTGCCAGCAGTTACGACTTGAGAGGCTACAATGAGCAGTTCTTC.

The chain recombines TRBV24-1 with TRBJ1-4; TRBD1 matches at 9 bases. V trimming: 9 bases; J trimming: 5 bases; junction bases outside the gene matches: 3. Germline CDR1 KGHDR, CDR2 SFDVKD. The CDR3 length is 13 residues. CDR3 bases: TGTGCCACCTCGGACAGGGGAAATGAAAAACTGTTTTTT. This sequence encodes CATSDRGNEKLFF.

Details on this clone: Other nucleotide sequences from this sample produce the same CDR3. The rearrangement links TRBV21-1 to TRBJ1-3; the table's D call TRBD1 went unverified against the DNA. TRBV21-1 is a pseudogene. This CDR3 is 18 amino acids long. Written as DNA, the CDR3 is TGTGCCAGCAGCAACTCTCGGACAGTCCCTAGCTCTGGAAACACCATATATTTT. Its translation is CASSNSRTVPSSGNTIYF.

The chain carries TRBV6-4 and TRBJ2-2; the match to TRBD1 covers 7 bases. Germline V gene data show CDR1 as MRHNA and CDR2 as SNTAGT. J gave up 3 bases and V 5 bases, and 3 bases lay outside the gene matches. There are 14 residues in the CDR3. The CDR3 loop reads CASSRQGYTGELFF. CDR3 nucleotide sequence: TGTGCCAGCAGTCGACAGGGCTACACCGGGGAGCTGTTTTTT.

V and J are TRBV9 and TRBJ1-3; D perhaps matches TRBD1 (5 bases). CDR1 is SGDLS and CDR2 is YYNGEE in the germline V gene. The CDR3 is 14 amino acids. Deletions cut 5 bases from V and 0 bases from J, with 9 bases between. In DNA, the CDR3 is TGTGCCAGCAGGAGGGGTTCCTCTGGAAACACCATATATTTT. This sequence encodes CASRRGSSGNTIYF.

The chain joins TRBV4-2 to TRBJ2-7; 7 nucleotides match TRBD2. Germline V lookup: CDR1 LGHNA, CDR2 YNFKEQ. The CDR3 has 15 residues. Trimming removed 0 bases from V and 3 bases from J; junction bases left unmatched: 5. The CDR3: CASSQDRGDYYEQYV. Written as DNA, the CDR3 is TGTGCCAGCAGCCAAGATCGGGGGGACTACTACGAGCAGTACGTC.

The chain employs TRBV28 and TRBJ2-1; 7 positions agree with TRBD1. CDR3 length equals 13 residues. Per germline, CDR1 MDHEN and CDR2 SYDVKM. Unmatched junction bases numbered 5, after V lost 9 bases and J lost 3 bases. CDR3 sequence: CASQQGNYNEQFF. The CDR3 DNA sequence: TGTGCCAGTCAACAGGGGAACTACAATGAGCAGTTCTTC.

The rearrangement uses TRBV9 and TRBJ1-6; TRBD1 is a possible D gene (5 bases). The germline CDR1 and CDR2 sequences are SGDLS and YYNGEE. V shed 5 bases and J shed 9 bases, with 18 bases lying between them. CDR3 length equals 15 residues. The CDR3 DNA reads TGTGCCAGCAGTCTCACCGGGGGGGGTGGTTCACCCCTCCACTTT. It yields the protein CASSLTGGGGSPLHF.

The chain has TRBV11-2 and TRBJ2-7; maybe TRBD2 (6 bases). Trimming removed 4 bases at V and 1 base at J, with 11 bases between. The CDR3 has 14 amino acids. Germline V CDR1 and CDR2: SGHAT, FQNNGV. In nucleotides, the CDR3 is TGTGCCAGCAGCTCCGCGGGGCCGTCCTACGAGCAGTACTTC. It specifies CASSSAGPSYEQYF.

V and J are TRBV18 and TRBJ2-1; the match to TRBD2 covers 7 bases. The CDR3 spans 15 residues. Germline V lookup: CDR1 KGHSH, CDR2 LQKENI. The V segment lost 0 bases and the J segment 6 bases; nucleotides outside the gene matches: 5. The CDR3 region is CASSPPGLDPNEQFF. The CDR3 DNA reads TGTGCCAGCTCACCACCAGGACTAGATCCCAATGAGCAGTTCTTC.

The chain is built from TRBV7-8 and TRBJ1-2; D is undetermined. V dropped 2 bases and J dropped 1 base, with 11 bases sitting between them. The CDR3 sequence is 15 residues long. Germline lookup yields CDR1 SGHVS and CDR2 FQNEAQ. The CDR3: CASSLSAPLNYGYTF. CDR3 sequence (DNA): TGTGCCAGCAGCTTATCGGCACCCCTTAACTATGGCTACACCTTC.